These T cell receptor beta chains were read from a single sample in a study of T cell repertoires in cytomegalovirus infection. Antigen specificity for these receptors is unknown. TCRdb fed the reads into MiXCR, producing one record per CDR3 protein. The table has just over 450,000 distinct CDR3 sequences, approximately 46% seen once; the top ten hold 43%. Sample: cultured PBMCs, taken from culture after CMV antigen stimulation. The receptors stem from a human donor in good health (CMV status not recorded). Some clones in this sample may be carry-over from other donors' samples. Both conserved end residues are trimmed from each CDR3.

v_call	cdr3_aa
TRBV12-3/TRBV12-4	ASSLGEQETQY
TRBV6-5	ASSYSRWGSDEQY
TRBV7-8	ASSLVTGGIYSYNEQF
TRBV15	ATSKAWGEAF
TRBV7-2	ASSRNRATNEKLF
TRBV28	ASSFRSGTGKETQY
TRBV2	ASSIKPTGQGQGQPQH
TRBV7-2	ASSPGVLQPQH
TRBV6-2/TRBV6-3	ASSRQREPAYEQY
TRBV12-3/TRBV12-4	ASSHKSGGSYNEQF
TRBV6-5	ASSYMGAPETQY
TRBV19	ASRGWGNQPQH
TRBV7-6	ASSLRVEDIQY
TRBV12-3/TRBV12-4	ASSPGTARNIQY
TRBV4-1	ASRGQGEGIQY
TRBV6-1	ASRVSGASSYEQY
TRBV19	ASSIGGLAGT
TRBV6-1	ASSEWVAGIF
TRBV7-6	ASSPLGDVTDTQY
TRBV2	ASSDLGGMDYGYT
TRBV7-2	ASRSRGRSDTQY
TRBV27	ASTVLAGVYNEQF
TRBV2	ASRSTGGTGELF
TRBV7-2	ASSLGSGGAKETQY
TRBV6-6	ASSYSRLVYEQF
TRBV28	ASSTTGESGELF
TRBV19	ASSIEDSRRYEQY
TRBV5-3	ASSSPLRGGSYEQY
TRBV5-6	ASSSVPRGETQY
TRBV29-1	SVLTGTNEQY
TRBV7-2	ASSTLGLAGGNEQF
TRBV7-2	ASSFRQGASNTIY
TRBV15	ATSRDRGTRVYEQY
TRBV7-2	ASSLTGGEETQY
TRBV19	ASSIGQGLVTEAF
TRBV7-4	ASSSGVGGYETQY
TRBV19	ASSVSDHNQPQH
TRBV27	ASRGLAYNEQF
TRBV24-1	ATSDSQTGDSNYNEQF
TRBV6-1	ASRRQGASNQPQH
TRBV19	ASSTRGETQY
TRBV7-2	ASSLALGDSYT
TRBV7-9	ASSSTTGYEQY